One sample yielded the 20 T cell receptor beta chains listed below, sequenced in a study of blood T cell repertoires in COVID-19. Measured with immunoSEQ multiplex PCR; TCRdb has only the in-frame clones, and not every one. The sample consists of around 78,000 clones, around 86% of them appearing once. Sequencing was done on a sample of peripheral blood. The receptors originated from a woman aged 55-69 years with acute or convalescent COVID-19.

This clone was recorded only once. The chain combines TRBV24-1 with TRBJ2-2; 7 nucleotides match TRBD1. After removal of 4 bases from V and 4 bases from J, the junction contained 11 bases not matched to a gene. Germline CDR1 is KGHDR and CDR2 is SFDVKD. The CDR3 totals 17 residues. As DNA, the CDR3 is TGTGCCACCAGTGACCTAGACAGGGCAGACGGCACCGGGGAGCTGTTTTTT. This translates into CATSDLDRADGTGELFF.

The gene calls are TRBV30 and TRBJ1-6; D is unresolved. The CDR3 loop spans 13 amino acids. Germline CDR1 and CDR2: GTSNPN and SVGIG (reference sequence). V lost 2 bases, J lost 6 bases, and 8 bases lay in between. The CDR3 protein is CAWSMAGNSPLHF. CDR3 nucleotide sequence: TGTGCCTGGAGTATGGCGGGTAATTCACCCCTCCACTTT.

The rearrangement links TRBV4-2 to TRBJ2-3, with 7 bases lining up with TRBD2. V dropped 1 base and J dropped 1; count of bases not matched to a gene: 11. Germline loops: CDR1 LGHNA, CDR2 YNFKEQ. This CDR3 has 18 amino acids. The CDR3 sequence is CASSQVRDGGGRTDTQYF. The CDR3 DNA reads TGTGCCAGCAGCCAAGTTCGGGACGGCGGGGGTCGCACAGATACGCAGTATTTT.

This clone was seen just once. The genes are TRBV9 and TRBJ2-1; TRBD1 matches at 12 bases. The CDR3 length is 14 residues. The V gene's germline CDR1 is SGDLS and CDR2 YYNGEE. V trimming: 6 bases; J trimming: 9 bases; junction bases outside the gene matches: 7. CDR3 amino acids: CASMPGQGAIEQFF. CDR3 nucleotides: TGTGCCAGCATGCCGGGACAGGGGGCGATTGAGCAGTTCTTC.

The rearrangement uses TRBV11-2 and TRBJ1-2; a weak D match, TRBD1 (6 bases). The germline CDR1 and CDR2 sequences are SGHAT and FQNNGV. Trimming removed 3 bases at V and 8 bases at J, with 13 bases between. The CDR3 is 13 residues long. CDR3 bases: TGTGCCAGCAGCTTTTATAGACAGGCCGGCTACACCTTC. This codes for CASSFYRQAGYTF.

The chain has TRBV12-3 or TRBV12-4 and TRBJ1-5, with D maybe TRBD1 (6 bases). Trimming cost V 6 bases and J 5 bases, with 11 bases left between them. This CDR3 spans 13 amino acids. The CDR3 DNA follows: TGTGCCAGCAGGGGGACAACGGATCAGCCCCAGCATTTT. Amino acids: CASRGTTDQPQHF.

The rearrangement links TRBV18 to TRBJ2-7; 8 positions match TRBD1. Per germline, CDR1 KGHSH and CDR2 LQKENI. V was pared by 5 bases and J by 0 bases, with 6 bases of the junction left unmatched. The CDR3 is 15 residues long. CDR3 DNA sequence: TGTGCCAGCTCATCTAGGACAGGGAACTCCTACGAGCAGTACTTC. This codes for CASSSRTGNSYEQYF.

This clone was picked up a small number of times. CDR3 coding DNA: TGTGCCAGCAGATCTACTAGCGGGGGGTCTCAAGAGTATTTT. Its translation is CASRSTSGGSQEYF. The V gene is TRBV27, the J gene TRBJ2-3, with 12 nucleotides matching TRBD2. V shed 6 bases and J 13 bases; nucleotides not matched to a gene: 11. Looked up from germline, CDR1 is MNHEY and CDR2 is SMNVEV (reference sequence). The CDR3 is 14 residues long.

The rearrangement links TRBV5-6 to TRBJ1-6; 10 bases agree with TRBD1. The V gene's germline CDR1 is SGHDT and CDR2 YYEEEE. This CDR3 contains 15 residues. The ends lost 5 bases at V and 7 bases at J; junction bases unmatched: 6. This chain's CDR3 is CASRPDRGQNSPLHF. CDR3 sequence (DNA): TGTGCCAGCAGACCCGACAGGGGGCAAAATTCACCCCTCCACTTT.

The chain couples TRBV6-5 to TRBJ1-1, with D perhaps matching TRBD1 (5 bases). This CDR3 contains 13 residues. V was clipped by 7 bases and J by 5 bases, with 14 bases between them. Germline V gives CDR1 MNHEY, CDR2 SVGAGI. CDR3 bases: TGTGCCAGCACCGACGGGGGGAGGACTGAAGCTTTCTTT. Its translation is CASTDGGRTEAFF.

This chain links TRBV29-1 with TRBJ2-1, with a possible D match to TRBD2 (7 bases). CDR3 size: 10 residues. Germline CDR1 reads SQVTM; CDR2 reads ANQGSEA. The ends were cut back, 7 bases at V and 8 bases at J, with 9 bases in the middle. The CDR3 DNA follows: TGCAGCGCGGGGGGCCATGAGCAGTTCTTC. Its translation: CSAGGHEQFF.

The rearrangement joins TRBV10-3 to TRBJ2-3, with 8 nucleotides matching TRBD1. Germline loops: CDR1 ENHRY, CDR2 SYGVKD. Germline trimming cut 8 bases from V and 2 bases from J; bases unmatched to any gene: 9. There are 15 residues in the CDR3. The CDR3 DNA sequence: TGTGCCATCGCAAGACAGGGGACAACCACAGATACGCAGTATTTT. Translating gives CAIARQGTTTDTQYF.

The count of this clone is one. The chain combines TRBV28 with TRBJ2-7; 9 nucleotides agree with TRBD2. After removal of 2 bases from V and 4 bases from J, the junction contained 3 bases not matched to a gene. The CDR3 runs 14 residues. CDR1 is MDHEN and CDR2 is SYDVKM in the germline V gene. This chain's CDR3 is CASSLSSGSYEQYF. DNA for the CDR3: TGTGCCAGCAGTTTAAGTAGCGGGAGTTACGAGCAGTACTTC.

V and J are TRBV2 and TRBJ2-5, with 7 bases identical to TRBD1. The ends lost 7 bases at V and 5 bases at J; junction bases unmatched: 7. Germline assignment: CDR1 SNHLY and CDR2 FYNNEI. The CDR3 is 13 amino acids. The CDR3 protein is CASTRQGGETQYF. In DNA form, the CDR3 reads TGTGCCAGCACCCGACAGGGTGGGGAGACCCAGTACTTC. The full variable domain, its missing parts supplied by reference TRBV2 and TRBJ2-5, is EPEVTQTPSHQVTQMGQEVILRCVPISNHLYFYWYRQILGQKVEFLVSFYNNEISEKSEIFDDQFSVERPDGSNFTLKIRSTKLEDSAMYFCASTRQGGETQYFGPGTRLLVL.

The chain is built from TRBV6-2 or TRBV6-3 and TRBJ1-1; no clear D gene. V dropped 6 bases and J dropped 3 bases, with 17 bases sitting between them. CDR3 length: 15 residues. Germline CDR1 reads MNHEY; CDR2 reads SVGEGT. The CDR3 is CASSRLGGMDTEAFF. DNA for the CDR3: TGTGCCAGCAGCCGCCTAGGAGGTATGGACACTGAAGCTTTCTTT.

The chain links TRBV4-1 to TRBJ2-5, with TRBD1 matching over 7 bases. Germline CDR1 and CDR2: MGHRA and YSYEKL. The CDR3 is 16 residues long. V dropped 1 base and J dropped 5; count of bases not matched to a gene: 10. The CDR3 nucleotides read TGCGCCAGCAGCCAAGGTCGTCGAGGGGGCCGGGAGACCCAGTACTTC. Its translation: CASSQGRRGGRETQYF.

This clone was observed once. The gene calls are TRBV6-6 and TRBJ2-7, with D possibly matching TRBD2 (6 bases). Trimming removed 6 bases at V and 7 bases at J, with 16 bases between. CDR3 size: 13 residues. The germline gives CDR1 MNHNY, CDR2 SVGAGI (reference sequence). The CDR3 is CASSSPRAGEQYF. In nucleotides, the CDR3 is TGTGCCAGCAGCTCACCCAGGGCGGGGGAGCAGTACTTC.

This clone was picked up one time. V usage is TRBV5-3 and J usage is TRBJ1-1; 9 bases are a match to TRBD1. TRBV5-3 is an ORF, with its function uncertain. There are 16 residues in the CDR3. V shed 4 bases and J 0 bases; nucleotides not matched to a gene: 7. The CDR3 bases are TGTGCCAGAAGCCCGGGACAGGGAGGTTTGAACACTGAAGCTTTCTTT. It codes for CARSPGQGGLNTEAFF.

This clone was observed a few times. The chain is built from TRBV7-2 and TRBJ1-1; D call uncertain. Per germline, CDR1 SGHTA and CDR2 FQGNSA. V shed 8 bases and J shed 0 bases, with 7 bases lying between them. This CDR3 has 12 amino acids. The CDR3 nucleotides are TGTGCCAGCGGCGGAATGAACACTGAAGCTTTCTTT. Translation: CASGGMNTEAFF.

A note on this clone: Within the sample, other DNA sequences also encode this same CDR3. V gene TRBV27 combines with J gene TRBJ1-5; D call uncertain. V gave up 3 bases and J gave up 0 bases, with 3 bases separating them. The CDR3 spans 13 residues. Germline values: CDR1 MNHEY, CDR2 SMNVEV (reference sequence). The CDR3 region has the DNA TGTGCCAGCAGTTTCTATAGCAATCAGCCCCAGCATTTT. It translates to CASSFYSNQPQHF.